The 2 T cell receptor beta chains below were found in one sample sequenced in a study of blood T cells in healthy people across ages. With a J-beta primer mix and a sample-barcoded 5' primer, a second PCR ran roughly 7 to 11 cycles. TCRdb itself ran the 5' RACE reads through MiXCR, one entry per CDR3 protein. The table shows about 640,000 distinct CDR3 sequences, with around three fifths occurring only once. The sample consisted of blood. All receptors come from a man aged 55 to 70 in good health.

In this sample, this clonotype turned up once. CDR3 sequence: CAIGGQNNEQFF. The CDR3, as DNA: TGTGCCATCGGGGGGCAAAACAATGAGCAGTTCTTC. The chain couples TRBV10-3 to TRBJ2-1; the D gene could be TRBD1 or TRBD2 (6 bases each). The CDR3 covers 12 residues. Germline CDR1 is ENHRY and CDR2 is SYGVKD. With 8 bases removed from V and 5 bases from J, the gap between germline ends came to 10 bases.

The V and J genes are TRBV29-1 and TRBJ2-3, with D possibly matching TRBD1 (6 bases). The CDR3 spans 14 residues. Trimming removed 4 bases at V and 4 bases at J, with 15 bases between. The germline V gene encodes CDR1 SQVTM and CDR2 ANQGSEA. The CDR3: CSVAYTGFADTQYF. The CDR3 bases are TGCAGCGTTGCCTACACAGGGTTCGCAGATACGCAGTATTTT.